What follows are 8 T cell receptor beta chains derived from one specimen sequenced in a study of T cell responses to AZD1222 COVID-19 vaccine. Using immunoSEQ multiplex PCR, the repertoire was profiled, and TCRdb retains in-frame clones only, with some absent. The table records approximately 150,000 clones, roughly 92% of them present only once. The material was peripheral blood, obtained on day 0 of AZD1222 vaccination. The receptors come from an adult in good health.

The chain employs TRBV6-4 and TRBJ1-1, with 7 positions matching TRBD1. Looked up from germline, CDR1 is MRHNA and CDR2 is SNTAGT. This CDR3 spans 14 amino acids. V dropped 6 bases and J dropped 1; count of bases not matched to a gene: 5. Here the CDR3 reads CASSEQGGNTEAFF. CDR3 sequence (DNA): TGTGCCAGCAGCGAGCAGGGGGGGAACACTGAAGCTTTCTTT.

The V and J genes are TRBV7-2 and TRBJ1-1; D is undetermined. The CDR3 extends over 14 amino acids. Germline V lookup: CDR1 SGHTA, CDR2 FQGNSA. Trimming took 5 bases from V and 3 from J, leaving 13 bases between them. The CDR3 bases are TGTGCCAGCAGCCCCAGCTGGGGTCACACTGAAGCTTTCTTT. It codes for CASSPSWGHTEAFF.

This chain connects TRBV19 to TRBJ2-7; the match to TRBD1 covers 10 bases. CDR1 LNHDA and CDR2 SQIVND come from the germline V gene (reference sequence). This CDR3 contains 14 residues. Trimming cost V 5 bases and J 4 bases; bases outside gene matches: 5. CDR3 nucleotide sequence: TGTGCCAGTAGTCTCCGGGACAGGGGATACGAGCAGTACTTC. Translating gives CASSLRDRGYEQYF.

The count of this clone is one. The chain recombines TRBV19 with TRBJ1-2, with 8 positions matching TRBD1. Germline values: CDR1 LNHDA, CDR2 SQIVND (reference sequence). The CDR3 extends over 16 amino acids. J was trimmed by 0 bases and V by 5 bases; bases with no gene match: 8. CDR3 residues: CASSVRTGTANYGYTF. The CDR3 DNA is TGTGCCAGTAGTGTCCGGACAGGGACTGCTAACTATGGCTACACCTTC. The full variable domain, completed using reference TRBV19 and TRBJ1-2, is DGGITQSPKYLFRKEGQNVTLSCEQNLNHDAMYWYRQDPGQGLRLIYYSQIVNDFQKGDIAEGYSVSREKKESFPLTVTSAQKNPTAFYLCASSVRTGTANYGYTFGSGTRLTVV.

The CDR3 here is CASSPSGTEAFF. CDR3 DNA: TGTGCCAGCTCACCATCGGGGACTGAAGCTTTCTTT. The rearrangement links TRBV18 to TRBJ1-1; D is uncertain. Germline V gene sequence: CDR1 KGHSH, CDR2 LQKENI. The length of the CDR3 is 12 residues. V dropped 2 bases and J dropped 5 bases, with 6 bases sitting between them.

The J gene is TRBJ2-3, the V gene TRBV18, with TRBD2 matching 13 bases. CDR1 is KGHSH, CDR2 LQKENI, per germline. V lost 6 bases, J lost 4 bases, and 4 bases stayed unmatched. The CDR3 covers 15 residues. CDR3 bases: TGTGCCAGCTCCCCGGGGACTAGCGGGGCAGATACGCAGTATTTT. It specifies CASSPGTSGADTQYF.

The gene calls are TRBV7-2 and TRBJ2-7, with D possibly matching TRBD2 (5 bases). Germline V CDR1 and CDR2: SGHTA, FQGNSA. V was trimmed by 7 bases and J by 0 bases, leaving 16 bases between them. CDR3 length: 15 residues. CDR3 coding DNA: TGTGCCAGCACGAGCTTAGCGACTCACTCCTACGAGCAGTACTTC. As protein: CASTSLATHSYEQYF.

The chain employs TRBV7-8 and TRBJ2-3; 13 nucleotides line up with TRBD2. The CDR3 loop spans 17 amino acids. The V gene end was trimmed by 3 bases and the J gene end by 0 bases; junction bases not matched to a gene: 3. Germline V gene sequence: CDR1 SGHVS, CDR2 FQNEAQ. This CDR3 reads CASSFGLAGASTDTQYF. The CDR3 DNA reads TGTGCCAGCAGCTTTGGACTAGCGGGAGCTAGCACAGATACGCAGTATTTT.